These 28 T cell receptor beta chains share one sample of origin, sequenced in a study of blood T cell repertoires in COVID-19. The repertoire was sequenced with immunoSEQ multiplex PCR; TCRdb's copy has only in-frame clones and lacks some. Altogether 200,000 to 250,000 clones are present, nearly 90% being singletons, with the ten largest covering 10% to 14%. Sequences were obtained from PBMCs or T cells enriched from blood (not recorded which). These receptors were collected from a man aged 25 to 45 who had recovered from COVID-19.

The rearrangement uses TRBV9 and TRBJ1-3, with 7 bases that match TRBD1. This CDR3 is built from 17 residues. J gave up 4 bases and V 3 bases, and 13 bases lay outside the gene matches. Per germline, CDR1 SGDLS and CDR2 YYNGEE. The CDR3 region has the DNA TGTGCCAGCAGCGCAAACCCCGAGGGGGCGCCGGGAAACACCATATATTTT. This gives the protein CASSANPEGAPGNTIYF.

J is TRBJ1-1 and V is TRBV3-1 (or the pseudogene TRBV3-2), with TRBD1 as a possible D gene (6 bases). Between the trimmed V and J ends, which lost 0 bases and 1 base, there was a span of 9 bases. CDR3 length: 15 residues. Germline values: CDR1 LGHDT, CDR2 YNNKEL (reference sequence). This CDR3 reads CASSQDPGQNTEAFF. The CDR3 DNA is TGTGCCAGCAGCCAAGACCCGGGACAGAACACTGAAGCTTTCTTT.

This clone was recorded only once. The DNA for the CDR3 is TGTGCCAGTAGTTTCGGACAGGGGAGCAATCAGCCCCAGCATTTT. Its protein is CASSFGQGSNQPQHF. This sequence joins TRBV19 and TRBJ1-5; 9 bases agree with TRBD1. The ends lost 5 bases at V and 1 base at J; junction bases unmatched: 3. The germline gives CDR1 LNHDA, CDR2 SQIVND (reference sequence). The CDR3 extends over 15 amino acids.

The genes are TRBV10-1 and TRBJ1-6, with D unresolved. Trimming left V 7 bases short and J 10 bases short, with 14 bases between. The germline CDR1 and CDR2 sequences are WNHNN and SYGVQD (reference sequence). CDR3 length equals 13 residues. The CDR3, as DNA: TGCGCCAGCAACGCGGTGGAGGGATCACCCCTCCACTTT. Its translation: CASNAVEGSPLHF.

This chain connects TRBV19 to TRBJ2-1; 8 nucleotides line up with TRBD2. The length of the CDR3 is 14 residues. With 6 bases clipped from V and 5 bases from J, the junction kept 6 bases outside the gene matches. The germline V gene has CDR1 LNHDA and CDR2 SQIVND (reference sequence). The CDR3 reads CASSGGRRDNEQFF. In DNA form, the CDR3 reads TGTGCCAGTAGCGGCGGGAGGAGAGACAATGAGCAGTTCTTC.

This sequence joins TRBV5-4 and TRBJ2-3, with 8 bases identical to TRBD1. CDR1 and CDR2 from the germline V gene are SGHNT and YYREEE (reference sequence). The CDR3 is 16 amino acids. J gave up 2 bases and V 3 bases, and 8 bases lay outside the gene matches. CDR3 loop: CASSSFRGPLTDTQYF. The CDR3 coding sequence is TGTGCCAGCAGCTCGTTCAGGGGGCCCCTCACAGATACGCAGTATTTT.

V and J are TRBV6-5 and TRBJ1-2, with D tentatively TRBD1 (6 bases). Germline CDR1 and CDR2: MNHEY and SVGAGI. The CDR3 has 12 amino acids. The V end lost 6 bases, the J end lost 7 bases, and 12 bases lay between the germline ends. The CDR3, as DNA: TGTGCCAGCAGCCTAGACAGGCGTGGCTACACCTTC. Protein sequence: CASSLDRRGYTF.

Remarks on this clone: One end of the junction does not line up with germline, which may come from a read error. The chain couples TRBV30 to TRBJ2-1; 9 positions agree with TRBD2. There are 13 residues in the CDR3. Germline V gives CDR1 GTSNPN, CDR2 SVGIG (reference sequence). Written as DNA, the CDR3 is TGTGCCTGGAGTGTAGCCCCGACTAGCGGATGGGTCTTC. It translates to CAWSVAPTSGWVF.

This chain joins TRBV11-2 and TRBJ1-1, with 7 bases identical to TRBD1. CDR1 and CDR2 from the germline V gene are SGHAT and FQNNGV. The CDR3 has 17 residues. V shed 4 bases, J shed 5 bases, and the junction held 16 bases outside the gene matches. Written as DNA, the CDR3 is TGTGCCAGCAGCTCGCTACCCGGGACAGCCGTCGGGACTGAAGCTTTCTTT. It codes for CASSSLPGTAVGTEAFF.

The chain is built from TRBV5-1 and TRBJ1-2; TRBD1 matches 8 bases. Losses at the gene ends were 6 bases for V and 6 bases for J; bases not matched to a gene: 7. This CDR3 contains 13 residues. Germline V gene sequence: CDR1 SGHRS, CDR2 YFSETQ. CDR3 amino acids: CASKVTGEDGYTF. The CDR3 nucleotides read TGCGCCAGCAAAGTGACAGGGGAAGATGGCTACACCTTC.

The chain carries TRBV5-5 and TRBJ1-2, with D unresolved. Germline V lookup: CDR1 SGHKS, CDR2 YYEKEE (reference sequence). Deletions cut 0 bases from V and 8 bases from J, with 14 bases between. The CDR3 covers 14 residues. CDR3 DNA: TGTGCCAGCAGCTTGGGGCGGGGTTCGGAGGGCTACACCTTC. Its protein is CASSLGRGSEGYTF.

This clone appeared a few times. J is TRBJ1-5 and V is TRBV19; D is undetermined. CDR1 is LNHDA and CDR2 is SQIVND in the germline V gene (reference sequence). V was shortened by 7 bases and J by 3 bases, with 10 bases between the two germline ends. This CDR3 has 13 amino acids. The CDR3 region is CASMRAANQPQHF. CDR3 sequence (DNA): TGTGCCAGTATGAGGGCGGCCAATCAGCCCCAGCATTTT. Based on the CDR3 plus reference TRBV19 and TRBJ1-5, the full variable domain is DGGITQSPKYLFRKEGQNVTLSCEQNLNHDAMYWYRQDPGQGLRLIYYSQIVNDFQKGDIAEGYSVSREKKESFPLTVTSAQKNPTAFYLCASMRAANQPQHFGDGTRLSIL.

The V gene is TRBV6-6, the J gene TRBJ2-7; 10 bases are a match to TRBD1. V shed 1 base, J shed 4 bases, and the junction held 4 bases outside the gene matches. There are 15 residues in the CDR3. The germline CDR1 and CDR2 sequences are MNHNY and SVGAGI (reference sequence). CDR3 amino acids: CASSYWGDRGYEQYF. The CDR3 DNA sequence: TGTGCCAGCAGTTACTGGGGGGACAGGGGTTACGAGCAGTACTTC.

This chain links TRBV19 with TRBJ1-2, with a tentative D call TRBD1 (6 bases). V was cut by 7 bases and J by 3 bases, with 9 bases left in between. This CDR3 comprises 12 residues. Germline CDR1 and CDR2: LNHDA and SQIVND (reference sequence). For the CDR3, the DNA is TGTGCCAGTAAAGACAGGTACTATGGCTACACCTTC. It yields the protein CASKDRYYGYTF.

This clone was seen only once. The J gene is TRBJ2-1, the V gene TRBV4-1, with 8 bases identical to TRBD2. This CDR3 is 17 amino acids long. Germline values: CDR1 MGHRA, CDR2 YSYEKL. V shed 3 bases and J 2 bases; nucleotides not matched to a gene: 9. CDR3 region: CASSQASGSTAYNEQFF. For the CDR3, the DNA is TGCGCCAGCAGCCAGGCCAGCGGGAGTACGGCCTACAATGAGCAGTTCTTC.

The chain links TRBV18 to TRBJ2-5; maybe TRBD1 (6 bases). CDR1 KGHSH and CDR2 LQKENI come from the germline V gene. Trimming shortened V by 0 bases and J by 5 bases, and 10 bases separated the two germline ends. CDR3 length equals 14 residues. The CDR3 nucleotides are TGTGCCAGCTCACCACCCCAGGGGCGCGAGACCCAGTACTTC. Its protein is CASSPPQGRETQYF.

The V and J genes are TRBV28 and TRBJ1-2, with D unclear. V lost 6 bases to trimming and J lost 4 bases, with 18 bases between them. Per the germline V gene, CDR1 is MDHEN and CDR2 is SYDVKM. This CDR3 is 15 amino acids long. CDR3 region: CASRTQTLHPYGYTF. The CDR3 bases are TGTGCCAGCAGGACGCAGACACTCCACCCCTATGGCTACACCTTC.

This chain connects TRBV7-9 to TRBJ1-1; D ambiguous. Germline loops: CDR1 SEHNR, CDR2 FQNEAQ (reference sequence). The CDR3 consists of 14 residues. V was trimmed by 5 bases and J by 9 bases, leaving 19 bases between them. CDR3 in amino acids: CASSPPGEGPKAFF. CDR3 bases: TGTGCCAGCAGCCCCCCCGGTGAGGGCCCGAAAGCTTTCTTT.

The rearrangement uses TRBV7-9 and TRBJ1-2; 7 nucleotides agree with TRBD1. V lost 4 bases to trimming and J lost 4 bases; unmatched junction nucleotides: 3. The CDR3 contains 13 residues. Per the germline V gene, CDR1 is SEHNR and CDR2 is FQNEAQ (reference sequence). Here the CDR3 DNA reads TGTGCCAGCAGCTCACAGGGGACCTATGGCTACACCTTC. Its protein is CASSSQGTYGYTF.

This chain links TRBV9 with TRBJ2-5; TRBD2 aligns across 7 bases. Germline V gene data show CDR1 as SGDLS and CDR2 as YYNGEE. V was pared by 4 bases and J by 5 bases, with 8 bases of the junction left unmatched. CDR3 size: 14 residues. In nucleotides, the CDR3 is TGTGCCAGCAGCCCGTGGACTAGTAGGGAGACCCAGTACTTC. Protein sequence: CASSPWTSRETQYF.

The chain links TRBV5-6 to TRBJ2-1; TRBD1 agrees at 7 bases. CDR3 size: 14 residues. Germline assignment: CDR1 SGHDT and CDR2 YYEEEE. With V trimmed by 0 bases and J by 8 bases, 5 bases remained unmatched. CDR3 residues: CASSLEYRGDEQFF. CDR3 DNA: TGTGCCAGCAGCTTGGAATACAGGGGCGATGAGCAGTTCTTC.

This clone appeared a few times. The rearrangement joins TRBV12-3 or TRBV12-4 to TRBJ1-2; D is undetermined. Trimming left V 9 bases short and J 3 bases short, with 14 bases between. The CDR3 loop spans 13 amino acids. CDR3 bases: TGTGCCAGTAGAGTCGGTGTCGACTATGGCTACACCTTC. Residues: CASRVGVDYGYTF.

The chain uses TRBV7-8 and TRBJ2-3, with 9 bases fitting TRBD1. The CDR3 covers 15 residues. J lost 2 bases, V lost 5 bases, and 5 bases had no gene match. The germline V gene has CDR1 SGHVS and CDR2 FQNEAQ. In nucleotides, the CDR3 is TGTGCCAGCAGCCAGGGACAGGGACCCACAGATACGCAGTATTTT. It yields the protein CASSQGQGPTDTQYF.

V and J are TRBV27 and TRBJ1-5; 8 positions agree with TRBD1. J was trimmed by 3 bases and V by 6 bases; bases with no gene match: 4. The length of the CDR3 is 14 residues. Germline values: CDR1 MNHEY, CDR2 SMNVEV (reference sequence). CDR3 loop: CASRSTGVNQPQHF. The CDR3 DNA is TGTGCCAGCAGATCGACAGGGGTCAATCAGCCCCAGCATTTT.

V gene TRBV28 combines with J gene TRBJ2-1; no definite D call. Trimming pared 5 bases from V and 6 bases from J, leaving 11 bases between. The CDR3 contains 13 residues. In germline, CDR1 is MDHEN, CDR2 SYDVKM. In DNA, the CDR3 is TGTGCCAGCAGTACAGACCCCTTCAATGAGCAGTTCTTC. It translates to CASSTDPFNEQFF. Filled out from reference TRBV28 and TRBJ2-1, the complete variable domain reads DVKVTQSSRYLVKRTGEKVFLECVQDMDHENMFWYRQDPGLGLRLIYFSYDVKMKEKGDIPEGYSVSREKKERFSLILESASTNQTSMYLCASSTDPFNEQFFGPGTRLTVL.

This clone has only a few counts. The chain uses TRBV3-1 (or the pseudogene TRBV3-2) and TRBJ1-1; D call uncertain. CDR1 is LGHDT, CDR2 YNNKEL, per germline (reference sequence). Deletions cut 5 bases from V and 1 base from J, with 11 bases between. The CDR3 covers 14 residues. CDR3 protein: CASSLQPANTEAFF. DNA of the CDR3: TGTGCCAGCAGCTTACAGCCTGCGAACACTGAAGCTTTCTTT.

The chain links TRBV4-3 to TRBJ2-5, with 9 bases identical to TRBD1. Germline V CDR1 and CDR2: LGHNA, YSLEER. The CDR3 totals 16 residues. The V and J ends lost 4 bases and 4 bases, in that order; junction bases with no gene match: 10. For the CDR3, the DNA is TGCGCCAGCAGCCGGACGGACAGGGGTAGAGGAGAGACCCAGTACTTC. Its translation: CASSRTDRGRGETQYF.

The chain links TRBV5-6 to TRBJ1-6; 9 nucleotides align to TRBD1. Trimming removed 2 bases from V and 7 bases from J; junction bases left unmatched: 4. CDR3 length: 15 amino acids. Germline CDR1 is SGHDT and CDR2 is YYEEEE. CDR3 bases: TGTGCCAGCAGCTTTTGGGACAGGGAGAATTCACCCCTCCACTTT. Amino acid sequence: CASSFWDRENSPLHF.